This T cell receptor beta chain is from a study of molecular identifiers for immune sequencing clone quantification. General study points: Highly expanded clone sizes could be underestimated by identical TCR molecules that share a barcode.

With respect to this clonotype: Its antigen is still unknown. A much larger clone is a single base away; this may be a read error.

Investigators produced naive CD8 libraries from around 20,000 to 1,000,000 sorted cells, drawing on 10%, 30% or 50% RNA. A single record per CDR3 protein comes from TCRdb applying MiXCR to the PCR reads. The repertoire holds about 640,000 distinct CDR3 sequences, with just under 20% as singletons. CDR3 length: 14 residues. Germline CDR1 LGHNA, CDR2 YNFKEQ. The chain recombines TRBV4-2 with TRBJ2-3; tentative D call: TRBD2 (5 bases). The specimen was naive CD8+ T cells from blood, with Jurkat cell RNA spiked in. As for subset: FACS-sorted CD8+CD4-CCR7+CD45RA+ naive T cells. The clonotype was recovered from a human donor in good health. Some libraries in this study had Jurkat cell RNA spiked in. Here the CDR3 DNA reads TGTGCCAGCGGTAAGGACTTAGGCACAGATACGCGGTATTTT. Amino acids: CASGKDLGTDTRYF.